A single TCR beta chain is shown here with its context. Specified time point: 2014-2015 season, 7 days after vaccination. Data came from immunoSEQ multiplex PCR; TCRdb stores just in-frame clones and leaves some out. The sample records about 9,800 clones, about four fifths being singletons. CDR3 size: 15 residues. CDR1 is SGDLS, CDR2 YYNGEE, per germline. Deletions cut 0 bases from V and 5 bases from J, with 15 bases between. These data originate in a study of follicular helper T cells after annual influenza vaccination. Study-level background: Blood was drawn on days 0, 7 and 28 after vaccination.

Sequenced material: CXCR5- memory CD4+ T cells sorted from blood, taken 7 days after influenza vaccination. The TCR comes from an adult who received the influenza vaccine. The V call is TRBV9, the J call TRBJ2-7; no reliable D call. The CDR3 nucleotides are TGTGCCAGCAGCGTAGATTCAGGAAGATCCGACGAGCAGTACTTC. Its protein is CASSVDSGRSDEQYF.